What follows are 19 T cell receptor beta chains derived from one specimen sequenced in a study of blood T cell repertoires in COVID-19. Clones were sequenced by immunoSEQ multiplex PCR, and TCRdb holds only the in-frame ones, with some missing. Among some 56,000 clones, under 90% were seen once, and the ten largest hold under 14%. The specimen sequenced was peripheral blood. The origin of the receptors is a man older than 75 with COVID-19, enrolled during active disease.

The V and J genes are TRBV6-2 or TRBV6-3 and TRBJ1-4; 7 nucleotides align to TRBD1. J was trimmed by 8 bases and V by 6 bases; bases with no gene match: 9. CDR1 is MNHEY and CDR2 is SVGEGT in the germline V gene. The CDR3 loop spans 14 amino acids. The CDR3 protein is CASSYRQGREKLFF. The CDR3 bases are TGTGCCAGCAGCTATCGACAGGGCCGGGAAAAACTGTTTTTT.

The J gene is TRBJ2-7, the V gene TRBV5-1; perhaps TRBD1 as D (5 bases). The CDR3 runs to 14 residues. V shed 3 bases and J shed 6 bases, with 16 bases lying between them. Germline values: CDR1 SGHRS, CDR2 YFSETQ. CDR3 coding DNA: TGCGCCAGCAGCTGGGGCCAGAAGGACGCCGAGCAGTACGTC. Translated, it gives CASSWGQKDAEQYV.

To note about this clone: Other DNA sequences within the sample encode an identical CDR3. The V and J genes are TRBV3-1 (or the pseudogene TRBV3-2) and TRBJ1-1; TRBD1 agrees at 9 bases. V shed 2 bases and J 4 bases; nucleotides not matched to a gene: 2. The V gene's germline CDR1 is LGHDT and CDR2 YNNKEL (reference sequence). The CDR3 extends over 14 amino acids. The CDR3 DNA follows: TGTGCCAGCAGCCAACCGGGACAGGGCACTGAAGCTTTCTTT. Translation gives CASSQPGQGTEAFF.

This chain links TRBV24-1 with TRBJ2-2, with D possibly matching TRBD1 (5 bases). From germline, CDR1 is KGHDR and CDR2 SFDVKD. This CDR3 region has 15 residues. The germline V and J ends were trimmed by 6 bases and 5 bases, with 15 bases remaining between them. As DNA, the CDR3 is TGTGCCACCAGTCCCCCAGGGCGGTCTACCGGGGAGCTGTTTTTT. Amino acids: CATSPPGRSTGELFF.

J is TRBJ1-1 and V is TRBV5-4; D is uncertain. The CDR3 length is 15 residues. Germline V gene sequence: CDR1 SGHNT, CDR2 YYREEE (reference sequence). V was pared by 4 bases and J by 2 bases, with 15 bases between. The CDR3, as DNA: TGTGCCAGCAGCCCGGTGGGCACCCTTAACACTGAAGCTTTCTTT. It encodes CASSPVGTLNTEAFF.

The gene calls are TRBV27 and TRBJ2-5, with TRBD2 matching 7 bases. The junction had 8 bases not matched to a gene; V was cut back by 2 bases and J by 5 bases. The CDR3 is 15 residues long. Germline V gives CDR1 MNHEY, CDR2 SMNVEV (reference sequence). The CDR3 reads CASSLTFGGGETQYF. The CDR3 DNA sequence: TGTGCCAGCAGTTTAACTTTCGGGGGAGGGGAGACCCAGTACTTC.

CDR3 protein: CASSFGGNEQYV. The DNA of the CDR3 is TGTGCCAGCAGCTTCGGCGGCAACGAGCAGTACGTC. The chain links TRBV11-2 to TRBJ2-7; D is unclear. The CDR3 contains 12 residues. Trimming took off 3 bases at V and 5 bases at J, with 8 bases between the two ends. CDR1 SGHAT and CDR2 FQNNGV come from the germline V gene.

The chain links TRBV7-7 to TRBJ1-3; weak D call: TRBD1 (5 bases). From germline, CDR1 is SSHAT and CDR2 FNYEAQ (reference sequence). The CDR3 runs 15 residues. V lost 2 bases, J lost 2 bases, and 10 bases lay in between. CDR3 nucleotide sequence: TGTGCCAGCAGCTTACAAGGGGATCCTGGAAACACCATATATTTT. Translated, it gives CASSLQGDPGNTIYF.

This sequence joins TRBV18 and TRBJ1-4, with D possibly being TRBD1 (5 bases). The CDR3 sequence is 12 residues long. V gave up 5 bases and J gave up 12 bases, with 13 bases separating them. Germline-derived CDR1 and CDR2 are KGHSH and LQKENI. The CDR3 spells CASSTGSGELFF. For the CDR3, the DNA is TGTGCCAGCTCAACTGGTTCGGGGGAACTGTTTTTT. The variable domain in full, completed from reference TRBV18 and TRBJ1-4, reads NAGVMQNPRHLVRRRGQEARLRCSPMKGHSHVYWYRQLPEEGLKFMVYLQKENIIDESGMPKERFSAEFPKEGPSILRIQQVVRGDSAAYFCASSTGSGELFFGSGTQLSVL.

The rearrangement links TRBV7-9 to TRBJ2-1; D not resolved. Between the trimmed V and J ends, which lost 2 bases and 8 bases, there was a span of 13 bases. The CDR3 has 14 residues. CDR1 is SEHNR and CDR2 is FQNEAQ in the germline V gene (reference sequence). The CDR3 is CASSLTREYDEQFF. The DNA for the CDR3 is TGTGCCAGCAGCTTAACCCGCGAGTACGATGAGCAGTTCTTC.

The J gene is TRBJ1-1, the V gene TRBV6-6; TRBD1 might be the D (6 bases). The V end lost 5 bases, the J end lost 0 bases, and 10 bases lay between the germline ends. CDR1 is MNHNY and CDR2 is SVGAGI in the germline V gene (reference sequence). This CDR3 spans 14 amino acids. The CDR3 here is CASSADSMNTEAFF. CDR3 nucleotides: TGTGCCAGCAGTGCGGACAGTATGAACACTGAAGCTTTCTTT.

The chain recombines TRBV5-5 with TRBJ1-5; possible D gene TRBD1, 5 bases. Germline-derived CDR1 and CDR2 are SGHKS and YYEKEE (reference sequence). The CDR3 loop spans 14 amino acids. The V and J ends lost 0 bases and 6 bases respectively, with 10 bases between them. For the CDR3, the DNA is TGTGCCAGCAGCTTGGCCCGGGGGTCTCAGCCCCAGCATTTT. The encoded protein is CASSLARGSQPQHF.

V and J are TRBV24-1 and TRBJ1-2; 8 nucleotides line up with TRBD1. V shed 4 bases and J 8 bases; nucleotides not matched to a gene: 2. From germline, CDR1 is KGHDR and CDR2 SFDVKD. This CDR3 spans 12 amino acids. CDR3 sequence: CATSETGEGYTF. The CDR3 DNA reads TGTGCCACCAGTGAGACAGGGGAAGGCTACACCTTC.

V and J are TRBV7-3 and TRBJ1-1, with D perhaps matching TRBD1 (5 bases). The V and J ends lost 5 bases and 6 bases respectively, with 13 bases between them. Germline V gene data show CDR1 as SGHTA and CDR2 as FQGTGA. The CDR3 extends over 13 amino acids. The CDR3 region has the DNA TGTGCCAGCAGCCCAACCCGGGGGGCTGAAGCTTTCTTT. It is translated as CASSPTRGAEAFF.

The CDR3 nucleotides read TGTGCCAGCAGATCCCGGACGACAGGGATGGACTTTAACACCGGGGAGCTGTTTTTT. Translating gives CASRSRTTGMDFNTGELFF. The chain uses TRBV6-8 and TRBJ2-2; 7 nucleotides match TRBD1. Germline V lookup: CDR1 MNHGY, CDR2 SAAAGT. There are 19 residues in the CDR3. V trimming: 6 bases; J trimming: 2 bases; junction bases outside the gene matches: 18.

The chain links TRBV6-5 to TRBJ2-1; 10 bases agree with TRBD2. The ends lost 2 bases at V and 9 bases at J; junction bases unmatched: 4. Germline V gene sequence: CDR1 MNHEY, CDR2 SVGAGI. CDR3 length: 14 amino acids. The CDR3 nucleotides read TGTGCCAGCAGTTACGGAGCGGGAGGGGGTGAGCAGTTCTTC. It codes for CASSYGAGGGEQFF.

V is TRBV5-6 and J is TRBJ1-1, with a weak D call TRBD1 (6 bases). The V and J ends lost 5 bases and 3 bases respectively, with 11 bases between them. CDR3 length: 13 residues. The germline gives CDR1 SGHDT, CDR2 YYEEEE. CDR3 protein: CASSPDSYTEAFF. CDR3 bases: TGTGCCAGCAGTCCGGACAGCTACACTGAAGCTTTCTTT.

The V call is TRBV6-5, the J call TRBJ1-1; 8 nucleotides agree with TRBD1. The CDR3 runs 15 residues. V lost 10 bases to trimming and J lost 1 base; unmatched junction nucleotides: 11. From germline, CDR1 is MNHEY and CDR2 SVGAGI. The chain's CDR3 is CATELYRGSNTEAFF. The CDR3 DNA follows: TGTGCCACCGAACTTTACAGGGGGTCGAACACTGAAGCTTTCTTT.

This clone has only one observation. The CDR3 bases are TGTGCCAGCAGCGCCCGAGTTGTGAACACTGAAGCTTTCTTT. Protein product: CASSARVVNTEAFF. The V call is TRBV7-9, the J call TRBJ1-1, with D unresolved. The CDR3 sequence is 14 residues long. The V and J ends lost 5 bases and 0 bases respectively, with 10 bases between them. Germline CDR1 is SEHNR and CDR2 is FQNEAQ (reference sequence).